This T cell receptor beta chain was sequenced in a study of somatic mutations in cytotoxic T cells in rheumatoid arthritis. This clone was counted a few times. The CDR3 covers 13 residues. Germline CDR1 reads SGHVS; CDR2 reads FNYEAQ. V lost 5 bases and J lost 7; bases outside the gene matches: 5. The assay was immunoSEQ multiplex PCR, and TCRdb's table has in-frame clones only and misses some. The sample has around 14,000 clones, around 90% seen once; the top ten hold more than 15%. The specimen sequenced was CD4+ T cells sorted from blood. This rearrangement joins TRBV7-6 to TRBJ1-2; 9 bases are a match to TRBD1. The receptor's source is a man in his 70s with rheumatoid arthritis. DNA for the CDR3: TGTGCCAGCAGCCCGGGACAGGGAGTTGGCTACACCTTC. Protein sequence: CASSPGQGVGYTF.